The 22 T cell receptor beta chains given below trace back to one sample, sequenced in a study of naive and memory T cell subsets. Two oligonucleotides, mixed equimolar, formed the beta constant-region primer covering TRBC1 and TRBC2. TCRdb ran MiXCR on the UMI-ligation and nested PCR reads and lists one entry per CDR3 protein. The sample carries about 5,400 distinct CDR3 sequences, over 6% recorded once. Material: effector memory CD8+ T cells from blood. Subset indicated: effector memory, CD45RA- CD27-. These receptor sequences come from a human donor in good health.

This clonotype appeared a few times. This sequence joins TRBV6-2 or TRBV6-3 and TRBJ2-3; D may be TRBD2 (6 bases). This CDR3 contains 13 residues. V was cut by 8 bases and J by 0 bases, with 9 bases left in between. Looked up from germline, CDR1 is MNHEY and CDR2 is SVGEGT. The CDR3 protein is CASGGESTDTQYF. CDR3 nucleotides: TGTGCCAGCGGAGGGGAAAGCACAGATACGCAGTATTTT.

This clonotype came up many times. The chain carries TRBV6-2 or TRBV6-3 and TRBJ2-1; 11 bases are a match to TRBD2. The V segment lost 4 bases and the J segment 4 bases; nucleotides outside the gene matches: 0. From germline, CDR1 is MNHEY and CDR2 SVGEGT. The CDR3 extends over 14 amino acids. The chain's CDR3 is CASSSSGGYNEQFF. The CDR3 bases are TGTGCCAGCAGTTCTAGCGGGGGGTACAATGAGCAGTTCTTC.

This clonotype was detected many times. V is TRBV28 and J is TRBJ1-4; D unclear. The CDR3 length is 17 residues. Germline values: CDR1 MDHEN, CDR2 SYDVKM. V lost 1 base to trimming and J lost 0 bases, with 12 bases between them. CDR3 DNA sequence: TGTGCCAGCAGTTTATTGCGGGAACATGCAACTAATGAAAAACTGTTTTTT. Translation: CASSLLREHATNEKLFF.

The sample holds many counts of this clonotype. This chain links TRBV9 with TRBJ2-3, with D possibly matching TRBD2 (6 bases). The germline CDR1 and CDR2 sequences are SGDLS and YYNGEE. The V end was cut by 0 bases, the J end by 1 base, with 12 bases between. The CDR3 loop spans 16 amino acids. CDR3 region: CASSVGVSGGTDTQYF. The CDR3 bases are TGTGCCAGCAGCGTAGGGGTTAGCGGAGGCACAGATACGCAGTATTTT.

At least ten counts were recorded for this clonotype. The chain combines TRBV7-9 with TRBJ1-5; TRBD1 might be the D (5 bases). The V end was cut by 5 bases, the J end by 6 bases, with 11 bases between. The CDR3 loop spans 13 amino acids. CDR1 and CDR2 (germline): SEHNR, FQNEAQ (reference sequence). The CDR3: CASSSRGGQPQHF. The CDR3 DNA reads as TGTGCCAGCAGCAGCCGGGGGGGTCAGCCCCAGCATTTT.

A remark on this clonotype: A much larger clone sits a single nucleotide away, making a read error possible. This chain connects TRBV27 to TRBJ2-7; TRBD1 matches 8 bases. Trimming at V came to 4 bases and at J to 6 bases, leaving 5 bases not matched to a gene. This CDR3 is 13 amino acids long. Germline V gene lookup returns CDR1 MNHEY and CDR2 SMNVEV (reference sequence). The CDR3 sequence: CASSSGQGFEQYF. The DNA of the CDR3 is TGTGCCAGCAGTTCCGGACAGGGCTTCGAGCAGTACTTC.

This clonotype was found many times. This chain uses TRBV7-9 with TRBJ2-3; possibly TRBD2 for D (6 bases). This CDR3 contains 15 residues. CDR1 and CDR2 (germline): SEHNR, FQNEAQ (reference sequence). V dropped 3 bases and J dropped 4 bases, with 14 bases sitting between them. CDR3: CASSLGTGDSDTQYF. The CDR3 nucleotides are TGTGCCAGCAGCTTGGGAACGGGGGACTCAGATACGCAGTATTTT.

This clonotype was seen repeatedly, ten times or more. The V and J genes are TRBV4-2 and TRBJ2-7; 7 bases are a match to TRBD1. Unmatched junction bases numbered 13, after V lost 4 bases and J lost 4 bases. The V gene's germline CDR1 is LGHNA and CDR2 YNFKEQ. This CDR3 has 16 amino acids. CDR3 loop: CASSPYPQGDEYEQYF. CDR3 sequence (DNA): TGTGCCAGCAGCCCTTACCCCCAGGGGGATGAATACGAGCAGTACTTC.

This clonotype is medium-sized by share. This rearrangement joins TRBV20-1 to TRBJ2-3; 10 bases are a match to TRBD2. Looked up from germline, CDR1 is DFQATT and CDR2 is SNEGSKA (reference sequence). The CDR3 has 16 residues. The ends lost 7 bases at V and 3 bases at J; junction bases unmatched: 13. DNA for the CDR3: TGCAGTGGGAGAAGCTTCACTAGCGGGGATACAGATACGCAGTATTTT. Its translation: CSGRSFTSGDTDTQYF.

In its sample, this clonotype was seen many times. The V and J genes are TRBV11-2 and TRBJ2-6; D unclear. The germline V and J ends were trimmed by 0 bases and 2 bases, with 11 bases remaining between them. CDR1 is SGHAT, CDR2 FQNNGV, per germline. This CDR3 is built from 17 residues. The CDR3 here is CASSLEAEGAGANVLTF. The CDR3 DNA follows: TGTGCCAGCAGCTTAGAGGCCGAAGGAGCTGGGGCCAACGTCCTGACTTTC.

In this sample, this clonotype is medium-sized. The chain uses TRBV13 and TRBJ1-4, with TRBD1 matching over 10 bases. V dropped 0 bases and J dropped 8; count of bases not matched to a gene: 3. The CDR3 is 15 residues long. The V gene's germline CDR1 is PRHDT and CDR2 FYEKMQ (reference sequence). The CDR3 coding sequence is TGTGCCAGCAGCTTAGGGGGGACAGGGGAAGAAAAACTGTTTTTT. Its translation is CASSLGGTGEEKLFF.

This clonotype has ten or more counts. DNA of the CDR3: TGTGCCACCATGGGACACCCAGATACGCAGTATTTT. Translation: CATMGHPDTQYF. The chain uses TRBV24-1 and TRBJ2-3; perhaps TRBD1 as D (6 bases). The germline V gene encodes CDR1 KGHDR and CDR2 SFDVKD. There are 12 residues in the CDR3. Trimming removed 8 bases from V and 4 bases from J, with 9 bases in between.

This chain uses TRBV27 with TRBJ2-7; 10 bases agree with TRBD2. With V trimmed by 4 bases and J by 6 bases, 6 bases remained unmatched. In germline, CDR1 is MNHEY, CDR2 SMNVEV (reference sequence). This CDR3 is 14 amino acids long. In DNA, the CDR3 is TGTGCCAGCAGTTCGGGGGGGACTAGCGTCGAGCAGTACTTC. It translates to CASSSGGTSVEQYF.

This clonotype has a count of ten or more. This chain connects TRBV7-2 to TRBJ2-3, with 9 bases lining up with TRBD2. CDR3 size: 14 residues. Germline-derived CDR1 and CDR2 are SGHTA and FQGNSA. The junction had 7 bases not matched to a gene; V was cut back by 7 bases and J by 5 bases. The CDR3 sequence: CASTRLAVLDTQYF. As DNA, the CDR3 is TGTGCCAGCACCAGACTAGCGGTCTTAGATACGCAGTATTTT.

The chain recombines TRBV6-4 with TRBJ2-5, with 12 bases fitting TRBD1. The CDR3 is 15 residues long. Germline CDR1 is MRHNA and CDR2 is SNTAGT. J lost 3 bases, V lost 2 bases, and 1 base had no gene match. The DNA for the CDR3 is TGTGCCAGCAGTGACGGGACAGGGGGCGAAGAGACCCAGTACTTC. This sequence encodes CASSDGTGGEETQYF.

This clonotype was observed many times. The chain has TRBV4-2 and TRBJ1-2, with no clear D. The CDR3 runs 16 residues. Germline V gives CDR1 LGHNA, CDR2 YNFKEQ. V dropped 4 bases and J dropped 6 bases, with 21 bases sitting between them. CDR3 coding DNA: TGTGCCAGCAGCCCTCAAGCAGGTCACAGATATGATGGCTACACCTTC. Amino acids: CASSPQAGHRYDGYTF.

At least ten counts were recorded for this clonotype. The gene calls are TRBV6-2 or TRBV6-3 and TRBJ2-1; 8 nucleotides agree with TRBD2. Germline assignment: CDR1 MNHEY and CDR2 SVGEGT. Trimming cost V 0 bases and J 6 bases; bases outside gene matches: 1. The CDR3 has 14 residues. This CDR3 reads CASSYSTSANEQFF. CDR3 in DNA: TGTGCCAGCAGTTACTCGACTAGCGCCAATGAGCAGTTCTTC.

Ten or more counts support this clonotype. Just one base apart from a much larger clone, this may be a read error. The gene calls are TRBV28 and TRBJ1-1; D not certain. The CDR3 is 14 residues long. The V end was cut by 1 base, the J end by 1 base, with 7 bases between. Germline CDR1 MDHEN, CDR2 SYDVKM. CDR3 sequence: CASSLFTWNTEAFF. For the CDR3, the DNA is TGTGCCAGCAGTTTATTCACCTGGAACACTGAAGCTTTCTTT.

Sample share makes this clonotype medium-sized (0.01 to 0.1%). CDR3 sequence (DNA): TGCAGTGCTAGTAAGGCTAGCGGGGGGTCTTACGAGCAGTACTTC. This encodes CSASKASGGSYEQYF. The chain employs TRBV20-1 and TRBJ2-7; 11 bases are shared with TRBD2. J gave up 4 bases and V 3 bases, and 8 bases lay outside the gene matches. This CDR3 is built from 15 residues. The germline V gene has CDR1 DFQATT and CDR2 SNEGSKA (reference sequence).

This clonotype was seen ten or more times. V usage is TRBV6-5 and J usage is TRBJ2-1; D call uncertain. Trimming removed 0 bases at V and 5 bases at J, with 2 bases between. CDR1 and CDR2 from the germline V gene are MNHEY and SVGAGI. The CDR3 covers 12 residues. This chain's CDR3 is CASSYSDNEQFF. The CDR3 coding sequence is TGTGCCAGCAGTTACTCGGACAATGAGCAGTTCTTC.

This clonotype is termed medium-sized (0.01 to 0.1%). The V and J genes are TRBV6-2 or TRBV6-3 and TRBJ2-6; 7 positions match TRBD1. Germline V gives CDR1 MNHEY, CDR2 SVGEGT. The CDR3 length is 15 residues. V dropped 6 bases and J dropped 6; count of bases not matched to a gene: 8. As DNA, the CDR3 is TGTGCCAGCAGGACAGGGCGCGAGGAGGCCAACGTCCTGACTTTC. Protein product: CASRTGREEANVLTF.

This clonotype is classed as medium-sized. The chain employs TRBV4-3 and TRBJ1-1; D might be TRBD1 (6 bases). Trimming cost V 0 bases and J 11 bases, with 19 bases left between them. The CDR3 is 15 amino acids. The germline CDR1 and CDR2 sequences are LGHNA and YSLEER. CDR3 nucleotide sequence: TGCGCCAGCAGCCAAGAGGAGGGCAGGGTTCAGGGGGCTTTCTTT. Translated: CASSQEEGRVQGAFF.